This T cell receptor (beta chain) was sequenced in a study of shared clonotypes between healthy human individuals. Clones were read by immunoSEQ multiplex PCR, and TCRdb kept only the in-frame ones, dropping some. The profile covers about 1,800,000 clones, with roughly 95% appearing a single time and 1.2% taken by the ten largest. Only CD45RO-negative cells positively selected for CCR7 counted as naive CD8 cells, so terminally differentiated effector memory CD45RA+ cells were excluded. Per germline, CDR1 SGHTA and CDR2 FQGNSA. The CDR3 length is 16 residues. Trimming took 1 base from V and 2 from J, leaving 11 bases between them.

The receptor was derived from a man aged 18-30 years in good health. The genes are TRBV7-2 and TRBJ2-2; D is possibly TRBD2 (5 bases). Sequenced input: naive CD8+ T cells sorted from blood. CDR3 sequence reads: CASSLEIRDNTGELFF. The CDR3 DNA reads as TGTGCCAGCAGCTTAGAGATACGGGATAACACCGGGGAGCTGTTTTTT.